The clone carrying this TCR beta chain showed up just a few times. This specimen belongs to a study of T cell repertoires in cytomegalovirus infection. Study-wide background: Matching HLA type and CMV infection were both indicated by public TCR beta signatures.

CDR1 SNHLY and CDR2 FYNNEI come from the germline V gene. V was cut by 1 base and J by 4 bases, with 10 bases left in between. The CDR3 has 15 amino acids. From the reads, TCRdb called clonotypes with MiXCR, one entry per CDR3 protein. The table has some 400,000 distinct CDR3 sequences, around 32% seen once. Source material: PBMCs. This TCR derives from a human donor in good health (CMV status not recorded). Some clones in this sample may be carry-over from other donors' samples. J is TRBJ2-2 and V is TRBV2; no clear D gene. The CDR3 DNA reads TGTGCCAGCAGTGAAGACGTGGGTGGCACCGGGGAGCTGTTTTTT. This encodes CASSEDVGGTGELFF.